This TCR beta chain was captured by sequencing in a study of blood T cell repertoires in COVID-19. On the study more broadly: Acute and convalescent COVID-19 specimens originated in the United States, Italy and Spain. From T cells, B-cell-depleted T cells, or PBMCs came the material, which was cDNA or gDNA.

Study processing details: Researchers report that nucleated cell counts were estimated from reference gene primer amplification. Sequenced by immunoSEQ multiplex PCR; TCRdb stores in-frame clones only, minus some. The D gene and trimming were derived from the DNA, and the V and J assignments and clone size from that table. The profile covers under 200,000 clones, with about 80% appearing a single time and 12% taken by the ten largest. The table lists this clone with a few counts. The CDR3 consists of 16 residues. Looked up from germline, CDR1 is SGHTA and CDR2 is FQGTGA. Trimming removed 0 bases at V and 3 bases at J, with 13 bases between. In terms of age and location, participants ranged from roughly 18 to 100 years and lived in about two dozen US areas.

Specimen: PBMCs or T cells enriched from blood (not recorded which). The TCR comes from a man in his fifties who had recovered from COVID-19. This rearrangement joins TRBV7-3 to TRBJ2-3; TRBD2 might be the D (6 bases). In DNA, the CDR3 is TGTGCCAGCAGCTTAACGGGAGGCCCTTTAACAGATACGCAGTATTTT. Translating it yields CASSLTGGPLTDTQYF.